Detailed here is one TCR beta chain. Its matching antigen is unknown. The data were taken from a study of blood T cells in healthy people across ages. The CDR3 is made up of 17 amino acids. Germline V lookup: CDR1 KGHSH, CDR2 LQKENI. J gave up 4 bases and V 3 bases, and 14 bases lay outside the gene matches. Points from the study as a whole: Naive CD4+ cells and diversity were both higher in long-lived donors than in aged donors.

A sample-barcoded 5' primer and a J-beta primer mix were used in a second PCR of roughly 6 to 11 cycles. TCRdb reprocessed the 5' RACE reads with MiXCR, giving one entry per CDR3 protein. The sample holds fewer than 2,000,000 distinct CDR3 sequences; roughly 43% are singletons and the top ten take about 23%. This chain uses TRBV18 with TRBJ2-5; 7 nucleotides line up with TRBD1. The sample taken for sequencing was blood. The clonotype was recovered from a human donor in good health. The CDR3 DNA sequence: TGTGCCAGCTCACCGACAGGGACCGCCCTTCAGAGAGAGACCCAGTACTTC. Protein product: CASSPTGTALQRETQYF.